A single sample gave rise to the 28 T cell receptor beta chains below, sequenced in a study of blood T cell repertoires in COVID-19. TCRdb's table, derived via immunoSEQ multiplex PCR, lists solely in-frame clones and lacks some. The sample shows 60,000 or so clones, 75% to 90% of them seen only once. Sequencing was carried out using peripheral blood. These receptor sequences come from a human donor in a cohort sampled during active COVID-19.

V usage is TRBV6-6 and J usage is TRBJ2-1, with 12 bases matching TRBD2. CDR1 and CDR2 from the germline V gene are MNHNY and SVGAGI (reference sequence). J gave up 8 bases and V 2 bases, and 4 bases lay outside the gene matches. The CDR3 spans 15 residues. CDR3 sequence: CASSYLAGGQYEQFF. The CDR3 bases are TGTGCCAGCAGTTACCTAGCGGGGGGGCAGTATGAGCAGTTCTTC.

The chain carries TRBV5-6 and TRBJ1-5; TRBD1 is a possible D gene (5 bases). The germline CDR1 and CDR2 sequences are SGHDT and YYEEEE. Trimming cost V 0 bases and J 5 bases, with 9 bases left between them. This CDR3 is built from 14 residues. The CDR3 region is CASSLGQGYQPQHF. CDR3 in DNA: TGTGCCAGCAGCTTGGGCCAGGGCTATCAGCCCCAGCATTTT.

The chain recombines TRBV7-2 with TRBJ2-5; tentatively, D is TRBD1 (6 bases). V lost 2 bases to trimming and J lost 0 bases, with 13 bases between them. Germline CDR1 is SGHTA and CDR2 is FQGNSA. The CDR3 consists of 16 residues. CDR3 sequence reads: CASSLTPRGYQETQYF. CDR3 nucleotide sequence: TGTGCCAGCAGCTTAACCCCTAGGGGGTACCAAGAGACCCAGTACTTC.

V usage is TRBV5-1 and J usage is TRBJ2-3, with 8 bases fitting TRBD2. The trim removed 4 bases at V and 6 bases at J, leaving 4 bases unmatched. CDR1 SGHRS and CDR2 YFSETQ come from the germline V gene. This CDR3 is 13 amino acids long. Here the CDR3 DNA reads TGCGCCAGCAGCCGGTCTAGCGGGGATACGCAGTATTTT. Translating it yields CASSRSSGDTQYF.

This chain uses TRBV2 with TRBJ1-1, with D tentatively TRBD1 (5 bases). CDR3 length: 15 amino acids. Trimming took 11 bases from V and 0 from J, leaving 19 bases between them. The germline V gene encodes CDR1 SNHLY and CDR2 FYNNEI. The CDR3 DNA follows: TGTGCCGGCCGAACGGGACTCCTTTTGAACACTGAAGCTTTCTTT. Protein sequence: CAGRTGLLLNTEAFF. Based on the CDR3 plus reference TRBV2 and TRBJ1-1, the full variable domain is EPEVTQTPSHQVTQMGQEVILRCVPISNHLYFYWYRQILGQKVEFLVSFYNNEISEKSEIFDDQFSVERPDGSNFTLKIRSTKLEDSAMYFCAGRTGLLLNTEAFFGQGTRLTVV.

V usage is TRBV4-1 and J usage is TRBJ1-2; 7 nucleotides line up with TRBD1. This CDR3 region has 19 residues. CDR1 MGHRA and CDR2 YSYEKL come from the germline V gene. Trimming at V came to 2 bases and at J to 1 base, leaving 16 bases not matched to a gene. CDR3 coding DNA: TGCGCCAGCAGCCAAAGGGTTGGGGCCCGACAGGGCAATAACTATGGCTACACCTTC. Translating it yields CASSQRVGARQGNNYGYTF.

This rearrangement joins TRBV5-4 to TRBJ2-1; D not certain. Trimming cost V 1 base and J 4 bases, with 6 bases left between them. The CDR3 is 13 residues long. Germline V gene data show CDR1 as SGHNT and CDR2 as YYREEE (reference sequence). The CDR3 DNA is TGTGCCAGCAGCTTGTATATGTACAATGAGCAGTTCTTC. As protein: CASSLYMYNEQFF. Using reference TRBV5-4 and TRBJ2-1 for the parts outside the CDR3, the full variable domain is ETGVTQSPTHLIKTRGQQVTLRCSSQSGHNTVSWYQQALGQGPQFIFQYYREEENGRGNFPPRFSGLQFPNYSSELNVNALELDDSALYLCASSLYMYNEQFFGPGTRLTVL.

The V and J genes are TRBV28 and TRBJ1-5, with a tentative D call TRBD1 (6 bases). CDR1 is MDHEN and CDR2 is SYDVKM in the germline V gene. The V gene lost 3 bases and the J gene lost 5 bases, with 11 bases spanning the gap. This CDR3 spans 14 amino acids. The CDR3 region has the DNA TGTGCCAGCAGTTTTGACAGGAACTATCAGCCCCAGCATTTT. It yields the protein CASSFDRNYQPQHF. Drawing the rest from reference TRBV28 and TRBJ1-5, the complete variable domain is DVKVTQSSRYLVKRTGEKVFLECVQDMDHENMFWYRQDPGLGLRLIYFSYDVKMKEKGDIPEGYSVSREKKERFSLILESASTNQTSMYLCASSFDRNYQPQHFGDGTRLSIL.

The chain links TRBV30 to TRBJ1-1; D call uncertain. V gave up 7 bases and J gave up 4 bases, with 10 bases separating them. From germline, CDR1 is GTSNPN and CDR2 SVGIG (reference sequence). The CDR3 totals 11 residues. CDR3 DNA: TGTGCCTTCTCGGTCGTCACTGAAGCTTTCTTT. Its protein is CAFSVVTEAFF.

The V call is TRBV11-2, the J call TRBJ1-4, with D uncertain. The V end was cut by 8 bases, the J end by 3 bases, with 13 bases between. CDR3 size: 14 residues. CDR1 SGHAT and CDR2 FQNNGV come from the germline V gene. This chain's CDR3 is CASRDPTANEKLFF. CDR3 in DNA: TGTGCCAGCCGGGATCCGACGGCTAATGAAAAACTGTTTTTT.

The gene calls are TRBV19 and TRBJ2-5; TRBD1 agrees at 7 bases. From germline, CDR1 is LNHDA and CDR2 SQIVND (reference sequence). Trimming took 5 bases from V and 5 from J; bases not matched to a gene: 23. This CDR3 spans 19 amino acids. The CDR3 loop reads CASSGRQGRLPSIRETQYF. The DNA for the CDR3 is TGTGCCAGTAGTGGGAGACAGGGACGCCTTCCGTCGATTCGGGAGACCCAGTACTTC.

The chain combines TRBV5-1 with TRBJ2-7; D might be TRBD1 (6 bases). Between the trimmed V and J ends, which lost 4 bases and 4 bases, there was a span of 9 bases. The germline V gene encodes CDR1 SGHRS and CDR2 YFSETQ. There are 12 residues in the CDR3. The CDR3 nucleotides are TGCGCCAGCAGCACAACAGGGTACGAGCAGTACTTC. Translation: CASSTTGYEQYF. Together with reference TRBV5-1 and TRBJ2-7, the CDR3 gives the full variable domain: KAGVTQTPRYLIKTRGQQVTLSCSPISGHRSVSWYQQTPGQGLQFLFEYFSETQRNKGNFPGRFSGRQFSNSRSEMNVSTLELGDSALYLCASSTTGYEQYFGPGTRLTVT.

The genes are TRBV7-8 and TRBJ1-1; 9 positions agree with TRBD1. This CDR3 spans 13 amino acids. J was trimmed by 6 bases and V by 4 bases; bases with no gene match: 3. Germline V gene sequence: CDR1 SGHVS, CDR2 FQNEAQ. The CDR3, as DNA: TGTGCCAGCAGCTCTGGACAGGGGTCTGAAGCTTTCTTT. Translated: CASSSGQGSEAFF.

This clone appeared a few times. The chain employs TRBV2 and TRBJ1-1; D is perhaps TRBD1 (6 bases). The CDR3 is made up of 14 amino acids. The germline V gene encodes CDR1 SNHLY and CDR2 FYNNEI. Between the trimmed V and J ends, which lost 4 bases and 3 bases, there was a span of 12 bases. CDR3 sequence: CASSVTRGDTEAFF. The CDR3 DNA follows: TGTGCCAGCAGTGTTACCAGGGGCGACACTGAAGCTTTCTTT.

The J gene is TRBJ1-3, the V gene TRBV2; D may be TRBD1 (5 bases). The CDR3 runs 15 residues. In germline, CDR1 is SNHLY, CDR2 FYNNEI. The germline V and J ends were trimmed by 2 bases and 4 bases, with 12 bases remaining between them. The CDR3, as DNA: TGTGCCAGCAGTGAAACCAGGGTTATGGGAAACACCATATATTTT. Translation gives CASSETRVMGNTIYF.

This chain connects TRBV5-6 to TRBJ2-3; 9 bases line up with TRBD2. This CDR3 spans 19 amino acids. CDR1 and CDR2 from the germline V gene are SGHDT and YYEEEE. The junction had 12 bases not matched to a gene; V was cut back by 0 bases and J by 1 base. CDR3 sequence (DNA): TGTGCCAGCAGCTTGGTGTGGCTAGCGGGGACCCTAGGCACAGATACGCAGTATTTT. Residues: CASSLVWLAGTLGTDTQYF.

The chain is built from TRBV28 and TRBJ2-3, with 11 bases that match TRBD2. CDR1 and CDR2 (germline): MDHEN, SYDVKM. The V segment lost 7 bases and the J segment 0 bases; nucleotides outside the gene matches: 9. CDR3 length equals 17 residues. The CDR3 is CASIRSGGARSTDTQYF. The CDR3 DNA follows: TGTGCCAGCATCCGTAGCGGGGGGGCCCGGAGCACAGATACGCAGTATTTT.

The chain has TRBV21-1 and TRBJ2-7; the table's D call, TRBD2, has no DNA check behind it. TRBV21-1 is noted as a pseudogene. The CDR3 length is 18 residues. The DNA for the CDR3 is TGTGCCAGCAGCATAGACGGGACTAGCGTACCCTTCTCCTACGAGCAGTACGTC. Protein product: CASSIDGTSVPFSYEQYV.

This clone was detected only once. The chain recombines TRBV7-9 with TRBJ2-2; D may be TRBD2 (6 bases). With 11 bases removed from V and 7 bases from J, the gap between germline ends came to 17 bases. This CDR3 region has 13 residues. CDR1 is SEHNR and CDR2 is FQNEAQ in the germline V gene (reference sequence). The chain's CDR3 is CARRGPSGGELFF. The CDR3 coding sequence is TGTGCCCGGAGGGGCCCAAGCGGCGGGGAGCTGTTTTTT.

The chain recombines TRBV5-1 with TRBJ1-6; no clear D. This CDR3 is 13 amino acids long. The V end was cut by 5 bases, the J end by 7 bases, with 10 bases between. Germline-derived CDR1 and CDR2 are SGHRS and YFSETQ. The CDR3 nucleotides are TGCGCCAGCAGTGGAGGGTTGAATTCACCCCTCCACTTT. It is translated as CASSGGLNSPLHF.

The J gene is TRBJ1-5, the V gene TRBV9, with 11 bases matching TRBD1. CDR3 size: 16 residues. With V trimmed by 3 bases and J by 2 bases, 4 bases remained unmatched. Germline CDR1 is SGDLS and CDR2 is YYNGEE. Here the CDR3 DNA reads TGTGCCAGCAGCGCGGGACAGGGGGTAGGCAATCAGCCCCAGCATTTT. Protein product: CASSAGQGVGNQPQHF.

The chain combines TRBV5-1 with TRBJ2-7; TRBD1 matches at 8 bases. Germline CDR1 is SGHRS and CDR2 is YFSETQ. The CDR3 extends over 14 amino acids. V gave up 0 bases and J gave up 3 bases; unmatched junction bases: 2. The CDR3 bases are TGCGCCAGCAGCTTGGCTGGACAGGGCTACGAGCAGTACGTC. Protein sequence: CASSLAGQGYEQYV.

The J gene is TRBJ2-7, the V gene TRBV6-5, with D uncertain. CDR3 length: 12 residues. CDR1 and CDR2 from the germline V gene are MNHEY and SVGAGI. With 8 bases removed from V and 10 bases from J, the gap between germline ends came to 18 bases. The CDR3: CASAGVLSRQYV. The CDR3 DNA reads TGTGCCAGCGCTGGAGTACTTTCGCGACAGTACGTC.

The V call is TRBV20-1, the J call TRBJ2-5, with 10 positions matching TRBD2. This CDR3 has 15 residues. Per germline, CDR1 DFQATT and CDR2 SNEGSKA (reference sequence). V shed 3 bases, J shed 5 bases, and the junction held 9 bases outside the gene matches. CDR3: CSASGASGGWETQYF. The DNA for the CDR3 is TGCAGTGCTAGTGGCGCTAGCGGGGGCTGGGAGACCCAGTACTTC.

The chain combines TRBV12-3 or TRBV12-4 with TRBJ1-1; no clear D. V lost 6 bases, J lost 1 base, and 6 bases lay in between. The CDR3 has 12 residues. DNA of the CDR3: TGTGCCAGCAGCCGTCCGAACACTGAAGCTTTCTTT. Translated, it gives CASSRPNTEAFF.

The V and J genes are TRBV6-5 and TRBJ1-5; 7 bases align to TRBD1. From germline, CDR1 is MNHEY and CDR2 SVGAGI. This CDR3 is 13 amino acids long. Losses at the gene ends were 6 bases for V and 4 bases for J; bases not matched to a gene: 3. This CDR3 reads CASRRQGNQPQHF. CDR3 in DNA: TGTGCCAGCAGAAGACAGGGAAATCAGCCCCAGCATTTT.

V is TRBV24-1 and J is TRBJ2-7; TRBD1 matches at 9 bases. The V gene's germline CDR1 is KGHDR and CDR2 SFDVKD. With V trimmed by 7 bases and J by 6 bases, 6 bases remained unmatched. This CDR3 has 13 amino acids. The CDR3 nucleotides read TGTGCCACCAGCCCCGGGACAGGGCGCGAGCAGTACTTC. Its protein is CATSPGTGREQYF.

This chain connects TRBV6-5 to TRBJ1-5, with D possibly being TRBD1 (5 bases). There are 15 residues in the CDR3. CDR1 MNHEY and CDR2 SVGAGI come from the germline V gene. V lost 6 bases to trimming and J lost 4 bases, with 16 bases between them. CDR3 sequence: CASSPGFFANQPQHF. Here the CDR3 DNA reads TGTGCCAGCAGCCCAGGGTTCTTTGCAAATCAGCCCCAGCATTTT.